The 7 T cell receptor beta chains below were found in one sample sequenced in a study of T cell clonotyping in hematopoietic cell transplantation. TCRdb keeps only in-frame clones here, not all; method: immunoSEQ multiplex PCR. The data contain 14,000 or so clones, about 94% of them singletons. Source: PBMCs, taken 30 days after allogeneic stem cell transplant. The receptors shown here come from a male patient aged 60-70 years who had an allogeneic stem cell transplant from an unrelated donor, so the T cells may come from the graft donor. Some clones in this sample may be carry-over from other donors' samples.

V usage is TRBV5-8 and J usage is TRBJ2-5; 7 bases are shared with TRBD1. The CDR3 loop spans 14 amino acids. Trimming took 0 bases from V and 1 from J; bases not matched to a gene: 0. Per germline, CDR1 SGHTS and CDR2 YDEGEE. DNA of the CDR3: TGTGCCAGCAGCTTGGACAGGGGCCAAGAGACCCAGTACTTC. Protein sequence: CASSLDRGQETQYF.

The genes are TRBV6-5 and TRBJ1-2; 8 nucleotides align to TRBD1. Germline V lookup: CDR1 MNHEY, CDR2 SVGAGI. V shed 5 bases and J 1 base; nucleotides not matched to a gene: 6. The CDR3 contains 15 residues. CDR3 loop: CASSPQGAGNYGYTF. The CDR3 DNA reads as TGTGCCAGCAGTCCTCAGGGGGCGGGTAACTATGGCTACACCTTC.

The chain combines TRBV7-9 with TRBJ2-5; D uncertain. V lost 3 bases and J lost 2, with 16 bases in between. CDR3 length: 16 amino acids. Per the germline V gene, CDR1 is SEHNR and CDR2 is FQNEAQ (reference sequence). The CDR3 sequence is CASSFYVAFRQETQYF. The DNA for the CDR3 is TGTGCCAGCAGCTTTTATGTGGCTTTCCGACAAGAGACCCAGTACTTC.

V and J are TRBV19 and TRBJ2-1; TRBD1 matches at 8 bases. Losses at the gene ends were 5 bases for V and 8 bases for J; bases not matched to a gene: 8. The CDR3 has 14 residues. Germline CDR1 and CDR2: LNHDA and SQIVND (reference sequence). The CDR3 loop is CASSPADRVHEQFF. The DNA of the CDR3 is TGTGCCAGTAGTCCAGCGGACAGGGTCCATGAGCAGTTCTTC.

This rearrangement joins TRBV5-6 to TRBJ2-7, with 8 bases that match TRBD1. Losses at the gene ends were 4 bases for V and 2 bases for J; bases not matched to a gene: 8. Per the germline V gene, CDR1 is SGHDT and CDR2 is YYEEEE. CDR3 length: 15 residues. The CDR3 DNA follows: TGTGCCAGCAGCCGAGATTACAGGGGGGCCTACGAGCAGTACTTC. It specifies CASSRDYRGAYEQYF.

The chain links TRBV9 to TRBJ2-3; no definite D call. From germline, CDR1 is SGDLS and CDR2 YYNGEE. CDR3 size: 13 residues. Between the trimmed V and J ends, which lost 6 bases and 7 bases, there was a span of 15 bases. CDR3 sequence: CASTPTSGYTQYF. DNA for the CDR3: TGTGCCAGCACCCCTACCTCTGGATATACGCAGTATTTT.

The V gene is TRBV19, the J gene TRBJ2-5; D perhaps matches TRBD1 (7 bases). Trimming stripped 4 bases from V and 5 bases from J, with 11 bases between. The CDR3 covers 13 residues. Germline values: CDR1 LNHDA, CDR2 SQIVND (reference sequence). The CDR3 sequence: CASSTTGRETQYF. CDR3 DNA: TGTGCCAGTAGTACGACAGGGAGGGAGACCCAGTACTTC. Supplemented by reference TRBV19 and TRBJ2-5, the full variable domain reads DGGITQSPKYLFRKEGQNVTLSCEQNLNHDAMYWYRQDPGQGLRLIYYSQIVNDFQKGDIAEGYSVSREKKESFPLTVTSAQKNPTAFYLCASSTTGRETQYFGPGTRLLVL.